This is a list of T cell receptor beta chains from one sample in a study of a mutant IDH1 vaccine in newly diagnosed glioma. The antigens for these receptors are not known. The data were produced by immunoSEQ multiplex PCR, yet TCRdb's version contains in-frame clones alone and is incomplete. The table records approximately 60,000 clones, around 86% of them present only once. Sequencing was performed on PBMCs, taken from a glioma patient whose treatment included an IDH1 peptide vaccine. The receptors shown here come from a man in his forties with glioma. Each CDR3 is given without its conserved first and last residue. A D gene is named only where the DNA matches it firmly.

d_gene | len | v_gene | CDR3aa
- | 15 | TRBV5-5 | ASSSEGGPRGTGELF
- | 12 | TRBV10-3 | AISGPDRDNEQF
TRBD1 | 12 | TRBV10-3 | AIKAGTGSETQY
- | 11 | TRBV6-5 | ASSSVYNSPLH
TRBD1 | 11 | TRBV6-1 | ASSDRGHTEAF
TRBD1 | 12 | TRBV29-1 | SVRGGQMSYEQY
TRBD1 | 12 | TRBV7-8 | ASSLQGANAGYT
TRBD2 | 13 | TRBV5-1 | ASSLVASGTYEQY
TRBD1 | 12 | TRBV5-1 | ASNQDREANGYT
TRBD1 | 13 | TRBV5-1 | ASSPDRPTNEKLF
- | 12 | TRBV7-9 | ASSLAADTDTQY
TRBD1 | 13 | TRBV4-1 | ASSHSQGVGETQY
TRBD2 | 13 | TRBV7-6 | ASSVVAGAYNEQF
- | 11 | TRBV5-4 | ASSLSGFYGYT
TRBD2 | 16 | TRBV10-1 | ASSATPGLVFRGNEQF
TRBD1 | 13 | TRBV9 | ASSSQGADTGELF
- | 11 | TRBV5-1 | ASRDPLNTEAF
- | 14 | TRBV7-8 | ASSLAIKAPNTEAF
- | 11 | TRBV29-1 | SVVSGDRYGYT
- | 13 | TRBV19 | ASSIVGGLSGEQY
TRBD2 | 12 | TRBV10-3 | ASSSGRESREQF
- | 11 | TRBV27 | ASRTSGVGEQY
TRBD2 | 14 | TRBV9 | ASSVEGLAGGYEQY